The rows below give T cell receptor beta chains drawn from one sample of a study of blood T cell repertoires in COVID-19. Using immunoSEQ multiplex PCR, the repertoire was profiled, and TCRdb retains in-frame clones only, with some absent. Of 250,000 to 300,000 clones in the sample, roughly four fifths are singletons; the top ten hold approximately 4.3%. The material sequenced was PBMCs or T cells enriched from blood (not recorded which). The receptors come from a man aged 30-40 years with acute COVID-19. Each CDR3 is given with its conserved first and last residue. Fields, in order: V gene, D gene, J gene, clone size, CDR3 DNA, CDR3 protein. The D gene is left open where the match is weak. For some rows the clone size is stated as once, few or many, or as a class when expanded; others skip it.

v_gene: TRBV25-1
d_gene: .
j_gene: TRBJ1-2
abundance: .
CDR3nt: TGTGCCAGCCAACAGTCTAACTATGGCTACACCTTC
CDR3aa: CASQQSNYGYTF

v_gene: TRBV27
d_gene: .
j_gene: TRBJ1-2
abundance: .
CDR3nt: TGTGCCAGCAGTTTAACAGGGACTAACTATGGCTACACCTTC
CDR3aa: CASSLTGTNYGYTF

v_gene: TRBV25-1
d_gene: TRBD1
j_gene: TRBJ1-1
abundance: .
CDR3nt: TGTGCCAGCACCAGACAGGGGAACACTGAAGCTTTCTTT
CDR3aa: CASTRQGNTEAFF

v_gene: TRBV9
d_gene: .
j_gene: TRBJ1-3
abundance: .
CDR3nt: TGTGCCAGCAGCGCATCCTTGGGGGGATCTGGAAACACCATATATTTT
CDR3aa: CASSASLGGSGNTIYF

v_gene: TRBV5-6
d_gene: TRBD1
j_gene: TRBJ1-2
abundance: .
CDR3nt: TGTGCCAGCAGCCTGAACCGGGACAGGGCTAGGGGAAACTATGGCTACACCTTC
CDR3aa: CASSLNRDRARGNYGYTF

v_gene: TRBV20-1
d_gene: .
j_gene: TRBJ1-2
abundance: .
CDR3nt: TGCAGTGCGAGTAGACAGGCCGGGGGCTACACCTTC
CDR3aa: CSASRQAGGYTF

v_gene: TRBV5-1
d_gene: .
j_gene: TRBJ1-6
abundance: .
CDR3nt: TGCGCCAGCAGCTCCGATGGGCGAGATGGGTCACCCCTCCACTTT
CDR3aa: CASSSDGRDGSPLHF

v_gene: TRBV5-1
d_gene: .
j_gene: TRBJ1-2
abundance: .
CDR3nt: TGTGCCAGCAGCTTGGAAGGGGGTGACTCCGGCTACACCTTC
CDR3aa: CASSLEGGDSGYTF

v_gene: TRBV7-9
d_gene: .
j_gene: TRBJ1-2
abundance: .
CDR3nt: TGTGCCAGCAGCCCGAGAGAGGGAGCTTATGGCTACACCTTC
CDR3aa: CASSPREGAYGYTF

v_gene: TRBV5-5
d_gene: .
j_gene: TRBJ1-1
abundance: .
CDR3nt: TGTGCCAGCAGCGTAATAAACACTGAAGCTTTCTTT
CDR3aa: CASSVINTEAFF

v_gene: TRBV27
d_gene: .
j_gene: TRBJ1-1
abundance: .
CDR3nt: TGTGCCAGCAGTTTGTCAGGGGATCTCACTGAAGCTTTCTTT
CDR3aa: CASSLSGDLTEAFF

v_gene: TRBV14
d_gene: TRBD1
j_gene: TRBJ1-1
abundance: .
CDR3nt: TGTGCCAGCAGCCAAGCGACAGGGGTTATGAACACTGAAGCTTTCTTT
CDR3aa: CASSQATGVMNTEAFF

v_gene: TRBV27
d_gene: .
j_gene: TRBJ1-6
abundance: few
CDR3nt: TGTGCCTCCGGGTCCTCCTATAATTCACCCCTCCACTTT
CDR3aa: CASGSSYNSPLHF

v_gene: TRBV27
d_gene: TRBD2
j_gene: TRBJ2-3
abundance: .
CDR3nt: TGTGCCAGCAGTTCCCTGGGACTAGCGGGTGATACGCAGTATTTT
CDR3aa: CASSSLGLAGDTQYF

v_gene: TRBV18
d_gene: .
j_gene: TRBJ1-1
abundance: .
CDR3nt: TGTGCCAGCTCCACATCCTACGGGGGTGCAAACACTGAAGCTTTCTTT
CDR3aa: CASSTSYGGANTEAFF

v_gene: TRBV19
d_gene: .
j_gene: TRBJ1-2
abundance: .
CDR3nt: TGTGCCAGTAGACTAACGGGGGGGCCCTATGGCTACACCTTC
CDR3aa: CASRLTGGPYGYTF

v_gene: TRBV3-1/TRBV3-2
d_gene: .
j_gene: TRBJ1-1
abundance: .
CDR3nt: TGTGCCAGCAGCCGGCTAAGGGGGGGGACTGAAGCTTTCTTT
CDR3aa: CASSRLRGGTEAFF

v_gene: TRBV6-2/TRBV6-3
d_gene: TRBD2
j_gene: TRBJ2-2
abundance: .
CDR3nt: TGTGCCAGCAGTTACGGACTAGCGAACACCGGGGAGCTGTTTTTT
CDR3aa: CASSYGLANTGELFF

v_gene: TRBV7-9
d_gene: .
j_gene: TRBJ1-4
abundance: .
CDR3nt: TGTGCGAGCGGAGGGAGGGGGAATGAAAAACTGTTTTTT
CDR3aa: CASGGRGNEKLFF

v_gene: TRBV23-1
d_gene: .
j_gene: TRBJ2-5
abundance: once
CDR3nt: TGCGCCAGCAGTCTATGGGCTCAAGAGACCCAGTACTTC
CDR3aa: CASSLWAQETQYF

v_gene: TRBV24-1
d_gene: .
j_gene: TRBJ1-3
abundance: .
CDR3nt: TGTGCCACCAGTGACCCCGCAGGGGAAGCTGGAAACACCATATATTTT
CDR3aa: CATSDPAGEAGNTIYF

v_gene: TRBV28
d_gene: TRBD1
j_gene: TRBJ1-2
abundance: .
CDR3nt: TGTGCCAGCAGTTTATCGGGACAGGGTGGAGGCTACACCTTC
CDR3aa: CASSLSGQGGGYTF

v_gene: TRBV5-1
d_gene: .
j_gene: TRBJ1-4
abundance: .
CDR3nt: TGCGCCAGCAGCCTGGGAGCAACTAATGAAAAACTGTTTTTT
CDR3aa: CASSLGATNEKLFF

v_gene: TRBV7-9
d_gene: TRBD2
j_gene: TRBJ2-1
abundance: .
CDR3nt: TGTGCCAGCAGCTTAGCTGAAGCGGGAGTTCAGGGTGAGCAGTTCTTC
CDR3aa: CASSLAEAGVQGEQFF

v_gene: TRBV9
d_gene: TRBD2
j_gene: TRBJ2-1
abundance: .
CDR3nt: TGTGCCAGCAGCGGATCCGGGACTAGCGGGAGCTCCTACAATGAGCAGTTCTTC
CDR3aa: CASSGSGTSGSSYNEQFF